This TCR beta chain emerged from a study of HIV-infected patients and healthy controls. Whole-study findings and limits: Healthy controls carried many MAIT alpha-chain CDR3s, while HIV+ repertoires had few.

V trimming: 8 bases; J trimming: 5 bases; junction bases outside the gene matches: 11. The CDR3 sequence is 13 residues long. Germline-derived CDR1 and CDR2 are SQVTM and ANQGSEA. cDNA was made from about 500 ng RNA using alpha and beta constant primers. Each of the alpha and beta chains got its own library through chain-specific third strand synthesis with indices. TCRdb re-analysed the 5' RACE reads in MiXCR, keeping a single row per CDR3 protein. The table has about 7,900 distinct CDR3 sequences, 8.4% seen once. Follow-up blood was drawn about 14 weeks, roughly three months, after antiretroviral therapy began. All unsorted peripheral T cells were captured because whole blood was used without fractionation. People with immunomodulatory therapy, recent vaccination or treatment interruptions were not enrolled. Note on this clonotype: No antigen is known for it.

This receptor was taken from an adult with HIV infection. The rearrangement links TRBV29-1 to TRBJ2-5, with 7 bases lining up with TRBD2. The sequencing here drew on blood, taken during antiretroviral therapy. CDR3 region: CSIREAGYETQYF. DNA of the CDR3: TGCAGCATTCGCGAAGCGGGATACGAGACCCAGTACTTC.